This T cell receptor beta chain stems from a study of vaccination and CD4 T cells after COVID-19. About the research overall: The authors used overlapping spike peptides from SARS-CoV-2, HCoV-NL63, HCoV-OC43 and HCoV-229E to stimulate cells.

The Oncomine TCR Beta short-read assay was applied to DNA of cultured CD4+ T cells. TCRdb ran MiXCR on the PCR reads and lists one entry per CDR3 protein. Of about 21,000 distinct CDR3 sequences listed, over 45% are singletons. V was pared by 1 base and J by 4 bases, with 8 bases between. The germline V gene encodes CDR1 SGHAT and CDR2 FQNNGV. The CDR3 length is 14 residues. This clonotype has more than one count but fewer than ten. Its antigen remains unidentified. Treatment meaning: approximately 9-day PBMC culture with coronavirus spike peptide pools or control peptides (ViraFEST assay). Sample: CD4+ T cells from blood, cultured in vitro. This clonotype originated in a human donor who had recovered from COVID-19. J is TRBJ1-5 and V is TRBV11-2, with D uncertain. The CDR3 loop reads CASSLGSANQPQHF. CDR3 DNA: TGTGCCAGCAGCTTAGGGTCAGCTAATCAGCCCCAGCATTTT.